The 32 T cell receptor beta chains below come from one sample, sequenced in a study of CD8 T cells in ankylosing spondylitis. Overall study findings and caveats: Among TCR beta sequences, a motif of eight highly homologous variants appeared characteristic of ankylosing spondylitis blood.

These TCRs are of unknown antigen specificity. In TCRdb, the 5' RACE reads were re-called with MiXCR into one record per CDR3 protein. The table records a few hundred thousand distinct CDR3 sequences, approximately 20% of them present only once. Sequencing was performed on blood, either unsorted or a sorted T cell fraction (not recorded which). The receptor set was obtained from a male donor with ankylosing spondylitis.

J is TRBJ2-4 and V is TRBV15; TRBD2 is a possible D gene (7 bases). The CDR3 is 18 amino acids. Germline V gene lookup returns CDR1 LNHNV and CDR2 YYDKDF (reference sequence). The ends were cut back, 0 bases at V and 4 bases at J, with 19 bases in the middle. For the CDR3, the DNA is TGTGCCACCAGCAGAGATGGGGGGGGCATTGGGTTTAAAAACATTCAGTACTTC. This encodes CATSRDGGGIGFKNIQYF.

This sequence joins TRBV29-1 and TRBJ2-2, with 8 bases that match TRBD1. This CDR3 is built from 14 residues. Germline assignment: CDR1 SQVTM and CDR2 ANQGSEA. Trimming cost V 7 bases and J 4 bases; bases outside gene matches: 8. CDR3 amino acids: CSASGQVGTGELFF. CDR3 sequence (DNA): TGCAGCGCCTCGGGACAGGTGGGCACCGGGGAGCTGTTTTTT.

The chain joins TRBV10-3 to TRBJ1-1, with D uncertain. CDR1 and CDR2 (germline): ENHRY, SYGVKD. The CDR3 is 13 amino acids. Trimming removed 3 bases from V and 0 bases from J, with 5 bases in between. The CDR3: CAISDSMNTEAFF. The CDR3 DNA sequence: TGTGCCATCAGTGACAGTATGAACACTGAAGCTTTCTTT.

The J gene is TRBJ2-2, the V gene TRBV9; 9 bases are a match to TRBD1. V shed 0 bases and J 4 bases; nucleotides not matched to a gene: 7. This CDR3 comprises 17 residues. Germline CDR1 reads SGDLS; CDR2 reads YYNGEE. CDR3 sequence (DNA): TGTGCCAGCAGCGTAGGGGACAGGGCTGCGGGCACCGGGGAGCTGTTTTTT. Its translation: CASSVGDRAAGTGELFF. Combining the CDR3 with reference TRBV9 and TRBJ2-2 gives the whole variable domain DSGVTQTPKHLITATGQRVTLRCSPRSGDLSVYWYQQSLDQGLQFLIQYYNGEERAKGNILERFSAQQFPDLHSELNLSSLELGDSALYFCASSVGDRAAGTGELFFGEGSRLTVL.

This clonotype was seen repeatedly, ten times or more. The chain has TRBV7-9 and TRBJ2-7, with D possibly being TRBD2 (6 bases). CDR3 length: 11 residues. Trimming pared 3 bases from V and 7 bases from J, leaving 7 bases between. CDR1 is SEHNR and CDR2 is FQNEAQ in the germline V gene (reference sequence). The DNA of the CDR3 is TGTGCCAGCAGCTTCCGGGGGGAGCAGTACTTC. It encodes CASSFRGEQYF.

This clonotype was seen only a few times. The chain carries TRBV20-1 and TRBJ2-7, with 9 bases that match TRBD2. V was clipped by 3 bases and J by 5 bases; unmatched bases: 14. Germline CDR1 DFQATT, CDR2 SNEGSKA (reference sequence). The CDR3 extends over 16 amino acids. CDR3 DNA sequence: TGCAGTGCTAGCGCCCACTTGAGCGGGAGGTCGAACGAGCAGTACTTC. This codes for CSASAHLSGRSNEQYF.

This clonotype was recorded at least ten times. The chain combines TRBV7-9 with TRBJ2-3; D is possibly TRBD2 (5 bases). The CDR3 has 15 residues. Trimming left V 5 bases short and J 2 bases short, with 14 bases between. The germline gives CDR1 SEHNR, CDR2 FQNEAQ (reference sequence). The CDR3 DNA follows: TGTGCCAGCAGCACAGCGGTATCGAACACAGATACGCAGTATTTT. It codes for CASSTAVSNTDTQYF.

The chain recombines TRBV28 with TRBJ1-6; D unclear. The CDR3 is 14 residues long. Germline V gene sequence: CDR1 MDHEN, CDR2 SYDVKM. V lost 3 bases, J lost 9 bases, and 12 bases lay in between. As DNA, the CDR3 is TGTGCCAGCAGTTTTGTGGCCAGTGTTTCACCCCTCCACTTT. Translating gives CASSFVASVSPLHF.

The chain employs TRBV3-1 and TRBJ2-1; 8 nucleotides agree with TRBD2. The CDR3 consists of 15 residues. CDR1 LGHDT and CDR2 YNNKEL come from the germline V gene (reference sequence). With V trimmed by 4 bases and J by 9 bases, 11 bases remained unmatched. This CDR3 reads CASSPRWSGSGEQFF. CDR3 DNA: TGTGCCAGCAGCCCAAGGTGGAGCGGGAGTGGTGAGCAGTTCTTC.

This clonotype was recorded a few times. The chain employs TRBV3-1 and TRBJ2-1; a possible D gene is TRBD2 (6 bases). The CDR3 has 16 residues. Germline V gives CDR1 LGHDT, CDR2 YNNKEL (reference sequence). Trimming pared 4 bases from V and 1 base from J, leaving 14 bases between. CDR3 bases: TGTGCCAGCAGCCTATGGTATAGCGGATCCTACAATGAGCAGTTCTTC. Its translation: CASSLWYSGSYNEQFF.

Many counts were recorded for this clonotype. The chain carries TRBV7-8 and TRBJ1-1; D is uncertain. Germline V lookup: CDR1 SGHVS, CDR2 FQNEAQ. V was clipped by 1 base and J by 0 bases, with 6 bases between them. There are 14 residues in the CDR3. CDR3 DNA sequence: TGTGCCAGCAGCTTAGGGCAGATGAACACTGAAGCTTTCTTT. Encoded protein: CASSLGQMNTEAFF.

This chain uses TRBV28 with TRBJ1-2, with D possibly matching TRBD1 (5 bases). Deletions cut 4 bases from V and 8 bases from J, with 11 bases between. This CDR3 is 12 amino acids long. Germline V gene lookup returns CDR1 MDHEN and CDR2 SYDVKM. The CDR3 DNA reads TGTGCCAGCAGTTCCGGGCCAGGGGGCTACACCTTC. Amino acids: CASSSGPGGYTF.

This chain uses TRBV27 with TRBJ2-3, with 8 bases aligning to TRBD1. Unmatched junction bases numbered 9, after V lost 5 bases and J lost 2 bases. The CDR3 contains 16 residues. From germline, CDR1 is MNHEY and CDR2 SMNVEV (reference sequence). CDR3 in amino acids: CASSTSRDRFTDTQYF. Here the CDR3 DNA reads TGTGCCAGCAGTACGTCCCGGGACAGGTTCACAGATACGCAGTATTTT.

This clonotype occurred a few times. The rearrangement joins TRBV5-6 to TRBJ2-1, with 7 bases that match TRBD2. CDR1 SGHDT and CDR2 YYEEEE come from the germline V gene. Unmatched junction bases numbered 10, after V lost 2 bases and J lost 8 bases. The CDR3 loop spans 15 amino acids. The CDR3 loop is CASSFKAGLSDEQFF. The DNA for the CDR3 is TGTGCCAGCAGCTTTAAAGCGGGATTATCGGATGAGCAGTTCTTC.

This clonotype came up a few times. J is TRBJ1-5 and V is TRBV6-5, with D uncertain. CDR3 size: 14 residues. The V gene lost 4 bases and the J gene lost 1 base, with 8 bases spanning the gap. CDR1 is MNHEY and CDR2 is SVGAGI in the germline V gene. The CDR3 sequence is CASSWSISNQPQHF. The CDR3 bases are TGTGCCAGCAGTTGGAGCATAAGCAATCAGCCCCAGCATTTT.

This chain connects TRBV9 to TRBJ2-1, with no clear D. The CDR3 loop spans 14 amino acids. V lost 1 base to trimming and J lost 4 bases, with 9 bases between them. Per germline, CDR1 SGDLS and CDR2 YYNGEE. This chain's CDR3 is CASSVSGGYNEQFF. For the CDR3, the DNA is TGTGCCAGCAGCGTAAGTGGTGGTTACAATGAGCAGTTCTTC.

This chain connects TRBV5-6 to TRBJ1-5; D call uncertain. The CDR3 is 14 amino acids. Trimming pared 0 bases from V and 6 bases from J, leaving 10 bases between. Germline CDR1 is SGHDT and CDR2 is YYEEEE. The DNA for the CDR3 is TGTGCCAGCAGCTTGGGTCACGCGAGTCAGCCCCAGCATTTT. Its translation is CASSLGHASQPQHF.

The chain uses TRBV6-2 or TRBV6-3 and TRBJ2-5; weak D call: TRBD2 (6 bases). Between the trimmed V and J ends, which lost 6 bases and 5 bases, there was a span of 13 bases. This CDR3 has 13 residues. Germline V gene lookup returns CDR1 MNHEY and CDR2 SVGEGT. The CDR3: CASSITSRETQYF. The CDR3 DNA reads as TGTGCCAGCAGCATAACTAGCCGGGAGACCCAGTACTTC.

This clonotype was detected many times. The rearrangement uses TRBV25-1 and TRBJ2-7; possibly TRBD1 for D (6 bases). Germline-derived CDR1 and CDR2 are MGHDK and SYGVNS. Trimming removed 3 bases from V and 9 bases from J, with 24 bases in between. The CDR3 has 16 amino acids. The CDR3 region is CASSDPISRGPKGQYF. CDR3 bases: TGTGCCAGCAGTGACCCTATCTCCAGGGGACCAAAGGGGCAGTACTTC.

This chain connects TRBV20-1 to TRBJ2-7, with D perhaps being TRBD1 or TRBD2 (5 bases each). Germline values: CDR1 DFQATT, CDR2 SNEGSKA (reference sequence). The CDR3 extends over 14 amino acids. V was pared by 6 bases and J by 0 bases, with 15 bases between. The CDR3 spells CSAARDPASYEQYF. The CDR3, as DNA: TGCAGTGCCGCCCGGGACCCCGCCTCCTACGAGCAGTACTTC.

This clonotype has just a few counts. V is TRBV7-3 and J is TRBJ2-1, with TRBD1 matching 9 bases. The germline V gene encodes CDR1 SGHTA and CDR2 FQGTGA. CDR3 length: 14 residues. The V segment lost 9 bases and the J segment 1 base; nucleotides outside the gene matches: 4. The chain's CDR3 is CASTGGVSYNEQFF. The CDR3 coding sequence is TGTGCCAGTACAGGGGGCGTTTCCTACAATGAGCAGTTCTTC.

The gene calls are TRBV11-2 and TRBJ2-3; D uncertain. The germline CDR1 and CDR2 sequences are SGHAT and FQNNGV. The CDR3 totals 15 residues. V lost 1 base to trimming and J lost 5 bases, with 13 bases between them. This chain's CDR3 is CASSLGGETEDTQYF. In DNA form, the CDR3 reads TGTGCCAGCAGCTTAGGTGGTGAGACTGAAGATACGCAGTATTTT. Based on the CDR3 plus reference TRBV11-2 and TRBJ2-3, the full variable domain is EAGVAQSPRYKIIEKRQSVAFWCNPISGHATLYWYQQILGQGPKLLIQFQNNGVVDDSQLPKDRFSAERLKGVDSTLKIQPAKLEDSAVYLCASSLGGETEDTQYFGPGTRLTVL.

This clonotype was found a few times. The gene calls are TRBV6-5 and TRBJ1-5; the match to TRBD1 covers 10 bases. This CDR3 is 19 amino acids long. Per the germline V gene, CDR1 is MNHEY and CDR2 is SVGAGI. Trimming took 0 bases from V and 9 from J; bases not matched to a gene: 17. The CDR3 protein is CASSYSKGSSGTGERPQHF. As DNA, the CDR3 is TGTGCCAGCAGTTACTCGAAGGGTTCGTCCGGGACAGGGGAGCGGCCCCAGCATTTT.

This clonotype was recorded a few times. The CDR3 is CASSFPAGANVLTF. The CDR3 nucleotides are TGTGCCAGCAGCTTTCCGGCTGGGGCCAACGTCCTGACTTTC. The V call is TRBV7-9, the J call TRBJ2-6, with D unclear. Deletions cut 3 bases from V and 2 bases from J, with 5 bases between. The CDR3 has 14 residues. Germline V gene data show CDR1 as SEHNR and CDR2 as FQNEAQ (reference sequence).

The chain joins TRBV2 to TRBJ1-6; D is uncertain. V dropped 5 bases and J dropped 5 bases, with 13 bases sitting between them. This CDR3 comprises 15 residues. Germline values: CDR1 SNHLY, CDR2 FYNNEI. This CDR3 is CASSPWQQNNSPLHF. CDR3 coding DNA: TGTGCCAGCAGTCCGTGGCAGCAGAATAATTCACCCCTCCACTTT.

The chain carries TRBV9 and TRBJ2-1; maybe TRBD2 (5 bases). Trimming removed 7 bases from V and 5 bases from J, with 13 bases in between. Germline assignment: CDR1 SGDLS and CDR2 YYNGEE. This CDR3 contains 13 residues. For the CDR3, the DNA is TGTGCCAGCGGAGTGCGAGGGAACAATGAGCAGTTCTTC. The encoded protein is CASGVRGNNEQFF.

J is TRBJ2-7 and V is TRBV6-5, with a weak D call TRBD1 (5 bases). Germline V lookup: CDR1 MNHEY, CDR2 SVGAGI. The CDR3 contains 14 residues. V lost 0 bases and J 3 bases, leaving 9 bases between the germline ends. The chain's CDR3 is CASSYSIGVYEQYF. The CDR3, as DNA: TGTGCCAGCAGTTACTCGATAGGGGTCTACGAGCAGTACTTC.

The chain uses TRBV7-9 and TRBJ1-2; no reliable D call. CDR3 length: 12 residues. Germline-derived CDR1 and CDR2 are SEHNR and FQNEAQ (reference sequence). Trimming cost V 5 bases and J 5 bases, with 9 bases left between them. The CDR3 loop reads CASSPFYYGYTF. The CDR3 nucleotides read TGTGCCAGCAGCCCCTTCTATTATGGCTACACCTTC.

This clonotype has ten or more counts. One end of the junction is discordant with germline, which a read error may explain. The rearrangement joins TRBV7-7 to TRBJ2-5; 7 bases are shared with TRBD2. This CDR3 is 15 amino acids long. CDR1 SSHAT and CDR2 FNYEAQ come from the germline V gene (reference sequence). The CDR3 DNA sequence: TGTGCTAGCAGCTTAGCGGGTTTGCGGGGGGAGACCCAGTACTTC. Translated, it gives CASSLAGLRGETQYF.

The rearrangement links TRBV5-5 to TRBJ2-2; 13 nucleotides agree with TRBD2. Germline V gene lookup returns CDR1 SGHKS and CDR2 YYEKEE (reference sequence). Unmatched junction bases numbered 4, after V lost 4 bases and J lost 4 bases. CDR3 size: 16 residues. The CDR3 DNA follows: TGTGCCAGCAGCCCAGGACTAGCGGGAGTCACCGGGGAGCTGTTTTTT. This translates into CASSPGLAGVTGELFF.

The rearrangement links TRBV5-1 to TRBJ2-1, with 11 bases lining up with TRBD2. The germline CDR1 and CDR2 sequences are SGHRS and YFSETQ. The CDR3 is 15 residues long. Trimming removed 4 bases from V and 6 bases from J; junction bases left unmatched: 6. The CDR3 DNA is TGCGCCAGCAGCCCTTATGGACTAGCGGGCAATGAGCAGTTCTTC. Translated: CASSPYGLAGNEQFF.

This clonotype was seen many times. This sequence joins TRBV2 and TRBJ1-4; 7 bases line up with TRBD1. Trimming removed 3 bases from V and 7 bases from J; junction bases left unmatched: 5. This CDR3 comprises 14 residues. CDR1 is SNHLY, CDR2 FYNNEI, per germline. The CDR3 DNA reads TGTGCCAGCAGTGAGAAGACAGGGCGTGAAAAACTGTTTTTT. This codes for CASSEKTGREKLFF.